This T cell receptor beta chain was sequenced in a study of metastatic and nonmetastatic thyroid tumors. The ends were cut back, 3 bases at V and 2 bases at J, with 14 bases in the middle. Germline V gives CDR1 DFQATT, CDR2 SNEGSKA (reference sequence). CDR3 length: 14 residues. This clone came up many times. All patients were treatment-naive before thyroid surgery. From the PCR reads, TCRdb re-called clones with MiXCR. Of roughly 30,000 clones listed, less than 14% are singletons. This receptor was obtained from a female donor with papillary thyroid cancer or a benign thyroid nodule (not recorded which). Some clones in this sample may be carry-over from other donors' samples. The material sequenced was blood. The chain employs TRBV20-1 and TRBJ2-7, with a possible D match to TRBD2 (6 bases). The CDR3 reads CSAREGRGTYEQYF. The CDR3 bases are TGCAGTGCTAGGGAGGGTAGGGGCACCTACGAGCAGTACTTC.